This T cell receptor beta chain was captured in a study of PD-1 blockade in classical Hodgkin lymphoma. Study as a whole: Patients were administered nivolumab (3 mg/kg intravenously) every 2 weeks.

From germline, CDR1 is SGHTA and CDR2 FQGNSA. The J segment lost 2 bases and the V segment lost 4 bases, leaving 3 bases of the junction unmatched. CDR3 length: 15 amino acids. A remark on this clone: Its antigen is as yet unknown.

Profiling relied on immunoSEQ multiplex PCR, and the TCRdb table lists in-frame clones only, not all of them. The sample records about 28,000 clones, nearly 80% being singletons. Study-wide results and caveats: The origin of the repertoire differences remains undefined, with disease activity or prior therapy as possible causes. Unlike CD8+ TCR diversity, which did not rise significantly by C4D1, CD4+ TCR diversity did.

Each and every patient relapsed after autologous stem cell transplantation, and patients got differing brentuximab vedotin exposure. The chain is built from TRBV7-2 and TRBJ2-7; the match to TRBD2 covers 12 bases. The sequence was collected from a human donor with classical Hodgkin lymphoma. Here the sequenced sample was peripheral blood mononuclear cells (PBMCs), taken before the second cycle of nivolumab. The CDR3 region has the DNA TGTGCCAGCAGCTCAGCTAGCGGGGGGGCCTACGAGCAGTACTTC. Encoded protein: CASSSASGGAYEQYF.